Presented here are 10 T cell receptor beta chains from one specimen sequenced in a study of early T cells in non-severe SARS-CoV-2 infection (TCRdb year 2021). The library was generated by 5' RACE. Sequenced using a NextSeq 500. Using fastp trimming at Q25 and MiXCR clonotype assembly, TCRdb reanalyzed the public sequencing data and kept in-frame beta chains. Each CDR3 protein gets just one entry, which takes the most common genes and DNA from the rows behind it. In all, the sample holds 98,000 or so distinct CDR3 sequences, and 9% to 13% of those were seen once. The ten largest clonotypes hold 3% to 3.5% of the sample. The specimen sequenced was whole blood. Source of these receptors: an adult who was a healthcare worker with PCR-confirmed SARS-CoV-2 infection or an uninfected control (not recorded which).

The chain joins TRBV28 to TRBJ2-3; D tentatively reads TRBD1 or TRBD2 (5 bases each). The ends were cut back, 2 bases at V and 6 bases at J, with 18 bases in the middle. The CDR3 consists of 16 residues. CDR1 and CDR2 from the germline V gene are MDHEN and SYDVKM. The chain's CDR3 is CASSLRGSQGWDTQYF. For the CDR3, the DNA is TGTGCCAGCAGTTTACGGGGCAGCCAAGGATGGGATACGCAGTATTTT.

This clonotype was counted between two and nine times. The rearrangement joins TRBV5-1 to TRBJ2-7; possibly TRBD1 or TRBD2 for D (5 bases each). Trimming took 0 bases from V and 6 from J, leaving 13 bases between them. The CDR3 has 14 amino acids. Germline V CDR1 and CDR2: SGHRS, YFSETQ. The CDR3 here is CASSLAGTLGEQYF. The CDR3 DNA reads TGCGCCAGCAGCTTGGCCGGGACCTTAGGCGAGCAGTACTTC.

The chain employs TRBV5-1 and TRBJ2-1; no definite D call. The CDR3 has 14 residues. Trimming cost V 1 base and J 4 bases, with 9 bases left between them. Germline values: CDR1 SGHRS, CDR2 YFSETQ. The DNA for the CDR3 is TGCGCCAGCAGCTTGATACAACCGTACAATGAGCAGTTCTTC. As protein: CASSLIQPYNEQFF.

Only a few counts were recorded for this clonotype. The CDR3 is CASSWDGGPYEQYF. In DNA form, the CDR3 reads TGTGCCAGCAGCTGGGACGGGGGGCCGTACGAGCAGTACTTC. This chain joins TRBV12-3 or TRBV12-4 and TRBJ2-7, with D perhaps TRBD2 (7 bases). The V end lost 6 bases, the J end lost 4 bases, and 16 bases lay between the germline ends. The CDR3 totals 14 residues.

This clonotype came up a few times. The rearrangement uses TRBV10-3 and TRBJ1-4, with D unresolved. Germline CDR1 reads ENHRY; CDR2 reads SYGVKD. Between the trimmed V and J ends, which lost 3 bases and 2 bases, there was a span of 10 bases. The CDR3 extends over 15 amino acids. CDR3 sequence: CAISDLGGTNEKLFF. The CDR3 DNA reads as TGTGCCATCAGTGATTTAGGAGGGACTAATGAAAAACTGTTTTTT.

This clonotype has only a few counts. The V and J genes are TRBV6-1 and TRBJ1-5; the D gene is possibly TRBD1 (5 bases). Germline CDR1 is MNHNS and CDR2 is SASEGT. The CDR3 length is 15 residues. Trimming took 8 bases from V and 0 from J, leaving 14 bases between them. CDR3 region: CASQSGANSNQPQHF. As DNA, the CDR3 is TGTGCCAGCCAATCCGGGGCTAATAGCAATCAGCCCCAGCATTTT.

This clonotype was counted at least ten times. The rearrangement joins TRBV7-8 to TRBJ2-1, with D tentatively TRBD1 or TRBD2 (5 bases each). Germline values: CDR1 SGHVS, CDR2 FQNEAQ. The germline V and J ends were trimmed by 8 bases and 6 bases, with 17 bases remaining between them. This CDR3 is built from 14 residues. The CDR3 DNA reads TGTGCCAGCGCTCCCCGAGAGGGGTTCAATGAGCAGTTCTTC. Protein: CASAPREGFNEQFF.

The chain recombines TRBV20-1 with TRBJ2-7, with TRBD2 matching over 7 bases. V lost 6 bases and J lost 3; bases outside the gene matches: 17. The CDR3 is 16 residues long. Germline V CDR1 and CDR2: DFQATT, SNEGSKA (reference sequence). Written as DNA, the CDR3 is TGCAGTGCCGTCGCCTCAGCTGGGACTATCTTCTACGAGCAGTACTTC. Translating gives CSAVASAGTIFYEQYF.

The table lists this clonotype with a few counts. The rearrangement uses TRBV6-6 and TRBJ1-2, with D hard to call. Trimming took 5 bases from V and 7 from J, leaving 11 bases between them. Germline CDR1 and CDR2: MNHNY and SVGAGI (reference sequence). The CDR3 consists of 12 residues. CDR3 amino acids: CASSPPSGGYTF. The CDR3 nucleotides are TGTGCCAGCAGTCCGCCGAGTGGTGGCTACACCTTC.

This clonotype appeared a few times. The chain combines TRBV27 with TRBJ2-7, with 12 bases fitting TRBD2. With 9 bases clipped from V and 6 bases from J, the junction kept 6 bases outside the gene matches. Germline values: CDR1 MNHEY, CDR2 SMNVEV (reference sequence). This CDR3 is built from 13 residues. CDR3 protein: CASGLAGRSEQYF. Written as DNA, the CDR3 is TGTGCCAGTGGACTAGCGGGACGGTCCGAGCAGTACTTC.